The 27 T cell receptor beta chains listed next were all sequenced from one sample in a study of blood T cells in healthy people across ages. With a J-beta primer mix and a sample-barcoded 5' primer, a second PCR ran about 7 to 11 cycles. Each CDR3 protein is one row after TCRdb ran MiXCR on the 5' RACE reads. The profile covers almost 550,000 distinct CDR3 sequences, with about 25% appearing a single time and less than 9% taken by the ten largest. The sample was also reused in another study, on T cells of mothers and their children.

The sample was blood. The receptors were sampled from a boy younger than 18 in good health.

The chain combines TRBV6-1 with TRBJ1-4; 7 bases line up with TRBD1. With V trimmed by 6 bases and J by 7 bases, 17 bases remained unmatched. The CDR3 is 17 residues long. The germline gives CDR1 MNHNS, CDR2 SASEGT. The CDR3 nucleotides read TGTGCCAGCAGGTCGGGACAGAAGTCGAGGGGGCTTGAAAAACTGTTTTTT. Translating gives CASRSGQKSRGLEKLFF.

The V and J genes are TRBV14 and TRBJ2-5; a possible D gene is TRBD2 (5 bases). V was pared by 1 base and J by 5 bases, with 11 bases between. CDR1 and CDR2 (germline): SGHDN, FVKESK. This CDR3 is 14 amino acids long. CDR3 bases: TGTGCCAGCAGCCAAGCGGGCAGGAGGGAGACCCAGTACTTC. This encodes CASSQAGRRETQYF. Filled out from reference TRBV14 and TRBJ2-5, the complete variable domain reads EAGVTQFPSHSVIEKGQTVTLRCDPISGHDNLYWYRRVMGKEIKFLLHFVKESKQDESGMPNNRFLAERTGGTYSTLKVQPAELEDSGVYFCASSQAGRRETQYFGPGTRLLVL.

V usage is TRBV7-9 and J usage is TRBJ1-1, with 9 positions matching TRBD1. After removal of 5 bases from V and 3 bases from J, the junction contained 4 bases not matched to a gene. Germline assignment: CDR1 SEHNR and CDR2 FQNEAQ (reference sequence). The CDR3 covers 14 residues. CDR3: CASSHRDRDTEAFF. CDR3 nucleotides: TGTGCCAGCAGCCACCGGGACAGGGACACTGAAGCTTTCTTT. Using reference TRBV7-9 and TRBJ1-1 for the parts outside the CDR3, the full variable domain is DTGVSQNPRHKITKRGQNVTFRCDPISEHNRLYWYRQTLGQGPEFLTYFQNEAQLEKSRLLSDRFSAERPKGSFSTLEIQRTEQGDSAMYLCASSHRDRDTEAFFGQGTRLTVV.

This sequence joins TRBV24-1 and TRBJ2-1, with unresolved D. The germline V gene encodes CDR1 KGHDR and CDR2 SFDVKD. CDR3 size: 14 residues. Trimming removed 0 bases from V and 4 bases from J, with 6 bases in between. The CDR3 nucleotides read TGTGCCACCAGTGATTTGTATACGTACAATGAGCAGTTCTTC. Translation: CATSDLYTYNEQFF.

The chain is built from TRBV4-3 and TRBJ1-2; no definite D call. The CDR3 is made up of 15 amino acids. Germline CDR1 and CDR2: LGHNA and YSLEER. The V and J ends lost 0 bases and 1 base respectively, with 9 bases between them. The CDR3 region is CASSQDRALNYGYTF. The CDR3 DNA reads TGCGCCAGCAGCCAAGATCGGGCGCTTAACTATGGCTACACCTTC.

The J gene is TRBJ1-1, the V gene TRBV9; 9 bases agree with TRBD1. V lost 4 bases, J lost 3 bases, and 7 bases stayed unmatched. Germline CDR1 and CDR2: SGDLS and YYNGEE. This CDR3 has 15 amino acids. CDR3 amino acids: CASSSQDRGDTEAFF. The CDR3 coding sequence is TGTGCCAGCAGCTCCCAAGACAGGGGGGACACTGAAGCTTTCTTT.

The chain has TRBV6-1 and TRBJ2-3, with D perhaps matching TRBD2 (6 bases). The CDR3 length is 15 residues. Per the germline V gene, CDR1 is MNHNS and CDR2 is SASEGT. Trimming pared 3 bases from V and 2 bases from J, leaving 12 bases between. CDR3: CASSEGLTYTDTQYF. CDR3 DNA sequence: TGTGCCAGCAGTGAGGGACTGACCTACACAGATACGCAGTATTTT.

This clonotype was counted a single time. The chain couples TRBV30 to TRBJ2-7, with 10 bases fitting TRBD2. The CDR3 runs 16 residues. After removal of 0 bases from V and 3 bases from J, the junction contained 8 bases not matched to a gene. Germline CDR1 reads GTSNPN; CDR2 reads SVGIG (reference sequence). The DNA of the CDR3 is TGTGCCTGGAGTGTACTAACTAGCGGGGAGGTCTACGAGCAGTACTTC. Protein sequence: CAWSVLTSGEVYEQYF. Full variable domain (remainder filled in from reference TRBV30 and TRBJ2-7): SQTIHQWPATLVQPVGSPLSLECTVEGTSNPNLYWYRQAAGRGLQLLFYSVGIGQISSEVPQNLSASRPQDRQFILSSKKLLLSDSGFYLCAWSVLTSGEVYEQYFGPGTRLTVT.

A few counts support this clonotype. This sequence joins TRBV7-2 and TRBJ2-5, with D possibly being TRBD1 (6 bases). This CDR3 spans 14 amino acids. Germline assignment: CDR1 SGHTA and CDR2 FQGNSA. V was cut by 0 bases and J by 3 bases, with 8 bases left in between. CDR3 coding DNA: TGTGCCAGCAGCTTAGCGCGGACAGAAGAGACCCAGTACTTC. Protein: CASSLARTEETQYF.

This clonotype was found a few times. The chain joins TRBV4-2 to TRBJ2-3; 9 bases line up with TRBD2. V lost 1 base and J lost 6; bases outside the gene matches: 11. Per the germline V gene, CDR1 is LGHNA and CDR2 is YNFKEQ. The CDR3 is 17 residues long. The CDR3 DNA reads TGTGCCAGCAGCCAAGCCTCGCGGGAGGGCTGGTGGGATACGCAGTATTTT. Protein sequence: CASSQASREGWWDTQYF.

The rearrangement links TRBV7-9 to TRBJ2-7; 9 bases align to TRBD2. In germline, CDR1 is SEHNR, CDR2 FQNEAQ (reference sequence). The length of the CDR3 is 16 residues. With V trimmed by 3 bases and J by 2 bases, 8 bases remained unmatched. CDR3 region: CASSFRGGARTYEQYF. CDR3 bases: TGTGCCAGCAGCTTCCGCGGGGGGGCTAGGACCTACGAGCAGTACTTC.

The gene calls are TRBV28 and TRBJ2-3, with D tentatively TRBD2 (5 bases). This CDR3 is built from 14 residues. With 6 bases removed from V and 6 bases from J, the gap between germline ends came to 16 bases. Germline V lookup: CDR1 MDHEN, CDR2 SYDVKM. The CDR3 DNA reads as TGTGCCAGCAGGGCCCCTGGGAGAGGGGATACGCAGTATTTT. It is translated as CASRAPGRGDTQYF.

Regarding this clonotype: Germline is not matched at one junction end, which may reflect a read error. This chain joins TRBV3-1 and TRBJ1-2; 7 positions match TRBD1. Germline V gives CDR1 LGHDT, CDR2 YNNKEL (reference sequence). This CDR3 region has 14 residues. CDR3 loop: CTSSQGTAIYGYTF. CDR3 DNA sequence: TGTACCAGCAGCCAAGGGACAGCGATCTATGGCTACACCTTC.

V is TRBV29-1 and J is TRBJ1-2; D is uncertain. V lost 3 bases and J lost 8, with 19 bases in between. Germline V gene sequence: CDR1 SQVTM, CDR2 ANQGSEA. The CDR3 spans 14 residues. In DNA form, the CDR3 reads TGCAGCGTTGATCTAGGAAAGGGAATGAGAGGCTACACCTTC. It yields the protein CSVDLGKGMRGYTF.

This chain joins TRBV29-1 and TRBJ1-2; D call uncertain. Germline CDR1 SQVTM, CDR2 ANQGSEA. Trimming removed 1 base from V and 0 bases from J, with 12 bases in between. The CDR3 runs to 15 residues. The CDR3 sequence is CSVEASAVTNYGYTF. As DNA, the CDR3 is TGCAGCGTTGAAGCCTCCGCTGTTACTAACTATGGCTACACCTTC.

The V gene is TRBV7-9, the J gene TRBJ2-5; D is possibly TRBD1 (6 bases). V lost 1 base and J lost 1, with 10 bases in between. The V gene's germline CDR1 is SEHNR and CDR2 FQNEAQ (reference sequence). This CDR3 spans 15 amino acids. CDR3 protein: CASSLVGQLQETQYF. In DNA, the CDR3 is TGTGCCAGCAGCTTAGTAGGACAGCTCCAAGAGACCCAGTACTTC.

V and J are TRBV7-9 and TRBJ1-5; D is uncertain. Germline loops: CDR1 SEHNR, CDR2 FQNEAQ (reference sequence). V lost 8 bases and J 2 bases, leaving 16 bases between the germline ends. The CDR3 loop spans 15 amino acids. CDR3 loop: CASGSMGSGNQPQHF. The DNA of the CDR3 is TGTGCCAGCGGCTCGATGGGGTCGGGCAATCAGCCCCAGCATTTT.

The table lists this clonotype with a few counts. CDR3: CASSFGQGTEQFF. The CDR3 DNA sequence: TGTGCCAGCAGCTTCGGACAGGGGACTGAGCAGTTCTTC. J is TRBJ2-5 and V is TRBV7-3, with 9 bases lining up with TRBD1. The J call may be mistaken, given a closer DNA end match to TRBJ2-1. This CDR3 contains 13 residues. Germline assignment: CDR1 SGHTA and CDR2 FQGTGA.

This clonotype was found a few times. This chain links TRBV28 with TRBJ2-5, with no clear D. Germline V gives CDR1 MDHEN, CDR2 SYDVKM. Trimming left V 5 bases short and J 1 base short, with 17 bases between. The CDR3 consists of 16 residues. CDR3 nucleotides: TGTGCCAGCAGTCTAGGATCGCTACTATCCCAAGAGACCCAGTACTTC. This sequence encodes CASSLGSLLSQETQYF.

In this sample, this clonotype turned up a few times. The chain carries TRBV29-1 and TRBJ1-2; no clear D gene. The germline gives CDR1 SQVTM, CDR2 ANQGSEA. The CDR3 extends over 13 amino acids. Trimming took 2 bases from V and 2 from J, leaving 9 bases between them. This chain's CDR3 is CSVEPQTNYGYTF. The DNA for the CDR3 is TGCAGCGTTGAACCACAGACCAACTATGGCTACACCTTC.

This clonotype was seen only a few times. Sequence at one end of the junction differs from germline and may be a read error. This rearrangement joins TRBV15 to TRBJ2-1; 8 bases agree with TRBD1. This CDR3 region has 12 residues. Looked up from germline, CDR1 is LNHNV and CDR2 is YYDKDF (reference sequence). The CDR3 DNA follows: TGTGCCACCAGCAGAGATCGGACAGGGCTTAACTTC. Residues: CATSRDRTGLNF.

The rearrangement links TRBV5-6 to TRBJ1-2, with D unresolved. Trimming left V 0 bases short and J 2 bases short, with 11 bases between. Looked up from germline, CDR1 is SGHDT and CDR2 is YYEEEE. The CDR3 runs to 15 residues. CDR3 sequence reads: CASSLGHPANYGYTF. CDR3 in DNA: TGTGCCAGCAGCTTGGGACACCCTGCGAACTATGGCTACACCTTC.

This clonotype occurred many times. V is TRBV9 and J is TRBJ2-3, with 8 bases lining up with TRBD2. Unmatched junction bases numbered 12, after V lost 1 base and J lost 2 bases. The CDR3 extends over 18 amino acids. Looked up from germline, CDR1 is SGDLS and CDR2 is YYNGEE. CDR3 DNA: TGTGCCAGCAGCGTAAGTCGAGCGGGGGCATCATTCACAGATACGCAGTATTTT. Translating it yields CASSVSRAGASFTDTQYF. Supplemented by reference TRBV9 and TRBJ2-3, the full variable domain reads DSGVTQTPKHLITATGQRVTLRCSPRSGDLSVYWYQQSLDQGLQFLIQYYNGEERAKGNILERFSAQQFPDLHSELNLSSLELGDSALYFCASSVSRAGASFTDTQYFGPGTRLTVL.

This clonotype has at least ten counts. The chain couples TRBV29-1 to TRBJ2-7, with D possibly being TRBD2 (6 bases). Trimming stripped 0 bases from V and 3 bases from J, with 15 bases between. CDR3 size: 15 residues. Germline V CDR1 and CDR2: SQVTM, ANQGSEA. CDR3: CSVEDWAGSDYEQYF. In DNA, the CDR3 is TGCAGCGTTGAAGATTGGGCGGGATCCGACTACGAGCAGTACTTC.

CDR3 protein: CSAISGGSTDTQYF. CDR3 in DNA: TGCAGTGCCATCTCCGGGGGGTCAACAGATACGCAGTATTTT. The chain combines TRBV20-1 with TRBJ2-3; 7 bases line up with TRBD2. Germline CDR1 is DFQATT and CDR2 is SNEGSKA (reference sequence). The CDR3 is made up of 14 amino acids. With V trimmed by 6 bases and J by 3 bases, 9 bases remained unmatched.

The J gene is TRBJ2-7, the V gene TRBV29-1; 7 bases match TRBD1. Germline V gene data show CDR1 as SQVTM and CDR2 as ANQGSEA. The junction had 9 bases not matched to a gene; V was cut back by 4 bases and J by 3 bases. The CDR3 sequence is 14 residues long. CDR3 protein: CSVVLGGQFYEQYF. CDR3 DNA sequence: TGCAGCGTTGTGCTAGGGGGACAGTTCTACGAGCAGTACTTC.

The V and J genes are TRBV27 and TRBJ2-3; D gene ambiguous. V shed 1 base and J shed 2 bases, with 4 bases lying between them. The CDR3 extends over 13 amino acids. Germline V CDR1 and CDR2: MNHEY, SMNVEV (reference sequence). CDR3: CASSLFSTDTQYF. DNA of the CDR3: TGTGCCAGCAGTTTATTCTCCACAGATACGCAGTATTTT.